This T cell receptor beta chain was documented in a study of response to subunit inactivated influenza vaccine. General study findings and limits: A suggestion made by the authors is that each seasonal influenza vaccination recruits few new T cells.

With 2 bases removed from V and 5 bases from J, the gap between germline ends came to 10 bases. The CDR3 runs to 13 residues. Germline assignment: CDR1 SGDLS and CDR2 YYNGEE. Points on this clonotype: Its antigen is as yet unknown.

TCRdb reprocessed the RT-PCR reads via MiXCR and lists one record per CDR3 protein. The table has fewer than 600,000 distinct CDR3 sequences, more than 7% seen once. This material consisted of PBMCs from blood, taken 23 months after vaccination. This TCR derives from a man aged 45 to 75 who received an inactivated influenza vaccine. The chain recombines TRBV9 with TRBJ2-5; no definite D call. The DNA for the CDR3 is TGTGCCAGCAGCGTTGCGGATCGGGAGACCCAGTACTTC. The encoded protein is CASSVADRETQYF.